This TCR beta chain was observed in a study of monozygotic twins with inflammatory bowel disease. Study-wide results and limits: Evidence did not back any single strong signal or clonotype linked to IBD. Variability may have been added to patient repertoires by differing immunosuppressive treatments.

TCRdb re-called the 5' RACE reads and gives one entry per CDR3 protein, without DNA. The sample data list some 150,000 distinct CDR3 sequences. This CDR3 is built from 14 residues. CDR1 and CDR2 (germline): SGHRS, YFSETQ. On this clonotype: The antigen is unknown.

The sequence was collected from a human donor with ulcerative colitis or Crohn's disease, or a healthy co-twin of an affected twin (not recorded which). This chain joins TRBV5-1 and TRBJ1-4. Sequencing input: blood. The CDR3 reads CASSLGISNEKLFF.